This T cell receptor beta chain was sequenced in a study of cytomegalovirus exposure and HLA in healthy donors. Study-wide context: When just under 400 donors were genotyped, 81% of them were found to fall in the Caucasian-associated ancestry cluster.

Study observations and caveats: Information on immune exposure was restricted to one variable (CMV serostatus). Confirmation was obtained in vitro that a few CMV-associated chains are specific for CMV antigens.

Primers included in the PCR were 60 Vbeta and 13 Jbeta primers. Data came from immunoSEQ multiplex PCR; TCRdb stores just in-frame clones and leaves some out. The repertoire holds about 150,000 clones, with around 66% as singletons. On this clone: Its antigen is as yet unknown.

The germline V and J ends were trimmed by 0 bases and 9 bases, with 15 bases remaining between them. Germline CDR1 and CDR2: LNHNV and YYDKDF (reference sequence). CDR3 size: 15 residues. The chain couples TRBV15 to TRBJ1-5; D unresolved. This TCR derives from a woman aged 30 to 39 in good health and CMV-seropositive. Material: PBMCs. CDR3 in DNA: TGTGCCACCAGCAGAGACAGGTTCGGAATTATGCCCCAGCATTTT. Translated: CATSRDRFGIMPQHF.